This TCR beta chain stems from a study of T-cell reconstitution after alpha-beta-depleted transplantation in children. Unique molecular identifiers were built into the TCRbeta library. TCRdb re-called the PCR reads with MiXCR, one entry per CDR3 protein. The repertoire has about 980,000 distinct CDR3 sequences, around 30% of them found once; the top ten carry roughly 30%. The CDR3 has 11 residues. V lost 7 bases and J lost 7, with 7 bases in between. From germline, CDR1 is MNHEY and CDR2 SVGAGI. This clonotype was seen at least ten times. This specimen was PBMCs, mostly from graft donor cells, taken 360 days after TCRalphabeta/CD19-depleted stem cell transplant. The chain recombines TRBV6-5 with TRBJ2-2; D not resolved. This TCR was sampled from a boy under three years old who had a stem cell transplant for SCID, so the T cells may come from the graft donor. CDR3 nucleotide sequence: TGTGCCAGCACCGATGGCGGGGAGCTGTTTTTT. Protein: CASTDGGELFF.